This entry describes one TCR beta chain. These data belong to a study of blood T cells in healthy people across ages. The second PCR ran roughly 7 to 12 cycles with a sample-barcoded 5' primer and J-beta primers. A single record per CDR3 protein comes from TCRdb applying MiXCR to the 5' RACE reads. The sample has 780,000 or so distinct CDR3 sequences, about 56% seen once; the top ten hold around 25%. Isolation of PBMCs gave at least 7 million cells per sample. There are 15 residues in the CDR3. With 5 bases clipped from V and 6 bases from J, the junction kept 8 bases outside the gene matches. CDR1 and CDR2 (germline): SEHNR, FQNEAQ (reference sequence).

Source material: blood. The TCR originated in a man aged 35-49 years in good health. V and J are TRBV7-9 and TRBJ2-1; 9 nucleotides match TRBD2. CDR3 residues: CASSPRRGGVNEQFF. CDR3 bases: TGTGCCAGCAGCCCCAGGCGGGGGGGGGTCAATGAGCAGTTCTTC. Together with reference TRBV7-9 and TRBJ2-1, the CDR3 gives the full variable domain: DTGVSQNPRHKITKRGQNVTFRCDPISEHNRLYWYRQTLGQGPEFLTYFQNEAQLEKSRLLSDRFSAERPKGSFSTLEIQRTEQGDSAMYLCASSPRRGGVNEQFFGPGTRLTVL.